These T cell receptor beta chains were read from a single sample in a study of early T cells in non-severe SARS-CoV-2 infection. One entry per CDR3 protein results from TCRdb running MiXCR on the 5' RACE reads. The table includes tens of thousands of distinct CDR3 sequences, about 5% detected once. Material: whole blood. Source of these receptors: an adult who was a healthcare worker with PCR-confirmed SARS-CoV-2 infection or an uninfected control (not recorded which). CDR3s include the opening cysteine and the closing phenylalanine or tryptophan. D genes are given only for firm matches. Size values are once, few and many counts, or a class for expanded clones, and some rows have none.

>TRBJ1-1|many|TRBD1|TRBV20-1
TGCAGCAAGGGACAGTTTGGGACTGAAGCTTTCTTT
CSKGQFGTEAFF
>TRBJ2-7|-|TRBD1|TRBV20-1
TGCAGTGCTAGAGCCGGGACAGCTCTCTACGAGCAGTACTTC
CSARAGTALYEQYF
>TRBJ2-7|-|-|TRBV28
TGTGCCAGCAGCCCGCCGATACTAAGCTCCTACGAGCAGTACTTC
CASSPPILSSYEQYF
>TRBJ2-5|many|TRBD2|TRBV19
TGTGCCAGTAGTGTATCGGGGGGAGGCCTACAAGAGACCCAGTACTTC
CASSVSGGGLQETQYF
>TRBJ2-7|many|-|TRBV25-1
TGTGCCAGCAGTGAACAGGTACAATCCTACGAGCAGTACTTC
CASSEQVQSYEQYF
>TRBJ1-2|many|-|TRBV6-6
TGTGCCAGCACCCAGGGAAATGGCTACACCTTC
CASTQGNGYTF
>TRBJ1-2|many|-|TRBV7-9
TGTGCCAGCAGCTTAGCGGGGCTAGGACAAACCTTC
CASSLAGLGQTF
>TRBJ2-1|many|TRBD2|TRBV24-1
TGTGCCACCAGTGATCCCAGCGGGAAAACCTACAATGAGCAGTTCTTC
CATSDPSGKTYNEQFF
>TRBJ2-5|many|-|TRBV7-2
TGTGCCAGCAGTCCAGAAGGGCGGCAAGAGACCCAGTACTTC
CASSPEGRQETQYF
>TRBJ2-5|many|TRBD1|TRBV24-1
TGTGCCACCAGTGAGGTTTGGGGACAGGGGGCGTTGGAGACCCAGTACTTC
CATSEVWGQGALETQYF
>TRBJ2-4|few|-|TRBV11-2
TGTGCCAGCAGCTTAGTGGCCGTAGCCAAAAACATTCAGTACTTC
CASSLVAVAKNIQYF
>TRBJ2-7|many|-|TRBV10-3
TGTGCCATCAGTGAGTCGGGATACGAGCAGTACTTC
CAISESGYEQYF
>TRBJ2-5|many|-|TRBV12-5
TGTGCTAGTGGTTTGGACTATCCCGACTCGGACTCCCAAGAGACCCAGTACTTC
CASGLDYPDSDSQETQYF
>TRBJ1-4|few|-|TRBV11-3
TGTGCCAGCAGCTTAGCGGGGACCCCGGCGGACGGGCTGTTTTTT
CASSLAGTPADGLFF
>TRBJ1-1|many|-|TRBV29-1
TGCAGCGTTGCCGTAGGGGGCACTGAAGCTTTCTTT
CSVAVGGTEAFF
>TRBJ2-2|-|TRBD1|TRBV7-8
TGTGCCAGCAGGGACAGGGAGGCCGGGGAGCTGTTTTTT
CASRDREAGELFF
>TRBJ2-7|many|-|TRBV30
TGTGCCTGGAGGGACACCCCCTACGAGCAGTACTTC
CAWRDTPYEQYF
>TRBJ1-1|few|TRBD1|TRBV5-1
TGCGCCAGCAGCTCGGGACAGTCATCTTTTGGAGCTTTCTTT
CASSSGQSSFGAFF
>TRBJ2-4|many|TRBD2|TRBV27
TGTGCCAGCAGTTTAAAGCGGGGTGAAAACATTCAGTACTTC
CASSLKRGENIQYF
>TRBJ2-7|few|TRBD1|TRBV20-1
TGCAGTGCTTTACTGACAGGGGGCCCCTACGAGCAGTACTTC
CSALLTGGPYEQYF
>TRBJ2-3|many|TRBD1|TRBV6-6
TGTGCCACCTCTGGACAGGGGCGCACAGATACGCAGTATTTT
CATSGQGRTDTQYF
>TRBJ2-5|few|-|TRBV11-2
TGTGCCAGCAGCTTAGGGGTAAAAGAGACCCAGTACTTC
CASSLGVKETQYF
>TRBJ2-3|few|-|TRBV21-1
TGTGCCAGCCTGACAAATCGAGGCACAGATACGCAGTATTTT
CASLTNRGTDTQYF
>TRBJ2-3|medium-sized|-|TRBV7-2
TGTGCCAGCAGCCTCACAGATACGCAGTATTTT
CASSLTDTQYF
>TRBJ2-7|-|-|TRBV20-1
TGCAGTGCTAGAGAGGCGAAGCACGAGCAGTACTTC
CSAREAKHEQYF
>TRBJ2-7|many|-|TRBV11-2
TGTGCCAGCAGCATGACAGGCGGCGGCTACGAGCAGTACTTC
CASSMTGGGYEQYF
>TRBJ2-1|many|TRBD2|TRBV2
TGTGCCAGCAGACTAGCGGGAGATTACAATGAGCAGTTCTTC
CASRLAGDYNEQFF
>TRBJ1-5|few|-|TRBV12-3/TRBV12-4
TGTGCCAGCAGCCGGACAGCTGATCAGCCCCAGCATTTT
CASSRTADQPQHF
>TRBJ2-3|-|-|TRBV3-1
TGTGCCAGCAGCCAAAATAGGAACAGGTATTCAGATACGCAGTATTTT
CASSQNRNRYSDTQYF